The following is a T cell receptor beta chain sequence with its context. The antigen is unknown. The data are from a study of response to subunit inactivated influenza vaccine. CDR1 SEHNR and CDR2 FQNEAQ come from the germline V gene (reference sequence). The CDR3 covers 15 residues. V lost 2 bases, J lost 3 bases, and 4 bases stayed unmatched. TCRdb passed the RT-PCR reads through MiXCR, listing each CDR3 protein once. The sample has 860,000 or so distinct CDR3 sequences, 21% seen once; the top ten hold about 10%. Study-wide results and limits: Few new T cells, the authors suggested, are recruited by each seasonal influenza vaccination.

The sample in question was PBMCs from blood, obtained about 5 days after vaccination. This clonotype was obtained from a man in his fifties or sixties who received an inactivated influenza vaccine. V and J are TRBV7-9 and TRBJ2-5, with 9 positions matching TRBD1. The CDR3, as DNA: TGTGCCAGCAGCTTATTCCGGGACAGGGAAGAGACCCAGTACTTC. This codes for CASSLFRDREETQYF.